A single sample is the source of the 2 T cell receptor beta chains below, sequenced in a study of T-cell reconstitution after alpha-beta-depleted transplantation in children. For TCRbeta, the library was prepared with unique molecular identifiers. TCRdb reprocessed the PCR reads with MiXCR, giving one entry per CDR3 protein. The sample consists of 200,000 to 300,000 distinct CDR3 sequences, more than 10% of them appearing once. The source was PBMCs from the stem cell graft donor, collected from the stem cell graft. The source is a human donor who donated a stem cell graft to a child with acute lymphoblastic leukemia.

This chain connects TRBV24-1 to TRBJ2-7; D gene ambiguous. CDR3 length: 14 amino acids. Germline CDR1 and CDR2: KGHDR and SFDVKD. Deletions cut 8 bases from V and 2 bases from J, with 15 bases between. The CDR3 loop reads CATTDASKPYEQYF. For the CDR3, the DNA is TGTGCCACCACGGACGCTTCTAAGCCCTACGAGCAGTACTTC.

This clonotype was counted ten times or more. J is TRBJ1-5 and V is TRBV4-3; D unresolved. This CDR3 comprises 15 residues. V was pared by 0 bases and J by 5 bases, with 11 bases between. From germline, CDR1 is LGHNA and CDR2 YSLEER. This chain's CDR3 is CASSQDLEADQPQHF. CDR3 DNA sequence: TGCGCCAGCAGCCAAGATTTGGAGGCGGATCAGCCCCAGCATTTT.